The 2 T cell receptor beta chains below all came from one sample that was sequenced in a study of blood T cell repertoires in COVID-19. Here immunoSEQ multiplex PCR was the method, and the copy in TCRdb shows in-frame clones only, minus some. In the table there are some 200,000 clones, 75% to 90% of which are singletons. Sequenced material: PBMCs or T cells enriched from blood (not recorded which). The receptors were sampled from a woman between 18 and 30 years old who had recovered from COVID-19.

V usage is TRBV6-1 and J usage is TRBJ2-7; D is possibly TRBD2 (6 bases). CDR3 length: 15 residues. Trimming took off 1 base at V and 3 bases at J, with 13 bases between the two ends. Germline V lookup: CDR1 MNHNS, CDR2 SASEGT. The CDR3 DNA is TGTGCCAGCAGTGAAGGGAGGGGAGGAAACTACGAGCAGTACTTC. It yields the protein CASSEGRGGNYEQYF.

The chain links TRBV20-1 to TRBJ1-2; D not certain. This CDR3 is 10 amino acids long. From germline, CDR1 is DFQATT and CDR2 SNEGSKA (reference sequence). With 5 bases removed from V and 7 bases from J, the gap between germline ends came to 8 bases. As DNA, the CDR3 is TGCAGTGCTCGACTGTTTGGCTACACCTTC. Protein product: CSARLFGYTF.